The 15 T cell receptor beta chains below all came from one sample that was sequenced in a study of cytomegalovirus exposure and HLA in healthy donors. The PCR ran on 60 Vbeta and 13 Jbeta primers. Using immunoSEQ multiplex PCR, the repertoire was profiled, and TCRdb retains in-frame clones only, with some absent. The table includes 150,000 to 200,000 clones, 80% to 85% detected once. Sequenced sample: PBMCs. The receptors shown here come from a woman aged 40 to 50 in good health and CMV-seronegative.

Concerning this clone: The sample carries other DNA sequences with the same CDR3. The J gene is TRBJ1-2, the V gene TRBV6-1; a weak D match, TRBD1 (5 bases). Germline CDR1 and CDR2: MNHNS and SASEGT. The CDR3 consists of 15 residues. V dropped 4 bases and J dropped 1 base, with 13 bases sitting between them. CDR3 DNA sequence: TGTGCCAGCAGTGTTCAGGGTTACGATAACTATGGCTACACCTTC. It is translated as CASSVQGYDNYGYTF.

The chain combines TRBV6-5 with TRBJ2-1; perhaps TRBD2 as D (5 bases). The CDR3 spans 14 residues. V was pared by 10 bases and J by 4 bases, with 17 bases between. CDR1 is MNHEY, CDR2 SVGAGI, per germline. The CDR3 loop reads CATSPVGAYNEQFF. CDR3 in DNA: TGTGCCACCTCCCCAGTGGGAGCTTACAATGAGCAGTTCTTC.

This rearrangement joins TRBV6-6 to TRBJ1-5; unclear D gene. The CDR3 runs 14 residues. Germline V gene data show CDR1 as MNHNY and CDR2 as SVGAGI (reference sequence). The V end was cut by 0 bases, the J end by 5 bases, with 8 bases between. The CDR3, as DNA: TGTGCCAGCAGTTACTCGTTCGGGGATCAGCCCCAGCATTTT. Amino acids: CASSYSFGDQPQHF.

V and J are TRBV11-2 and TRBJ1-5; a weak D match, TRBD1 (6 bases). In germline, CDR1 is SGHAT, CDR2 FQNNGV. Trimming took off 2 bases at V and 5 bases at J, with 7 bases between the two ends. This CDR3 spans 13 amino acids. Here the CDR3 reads CASSLYRDQPQHF. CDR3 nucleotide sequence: TGTGCCAGCAGCTTATACAGGGATCAGCCCCAGCATTTT.

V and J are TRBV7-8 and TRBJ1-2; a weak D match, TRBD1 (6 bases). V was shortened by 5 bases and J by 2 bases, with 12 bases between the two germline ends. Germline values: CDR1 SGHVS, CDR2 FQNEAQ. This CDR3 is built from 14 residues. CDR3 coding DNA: TGTGCCAGCAGCCAATCTACAGGGAACTATGGCTACACCTTC. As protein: CASSQSTGNYGYTF.

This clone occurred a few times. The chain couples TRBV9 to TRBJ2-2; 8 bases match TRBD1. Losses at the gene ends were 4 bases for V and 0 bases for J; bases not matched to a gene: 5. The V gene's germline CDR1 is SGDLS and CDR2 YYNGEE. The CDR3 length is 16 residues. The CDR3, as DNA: TGTGCCAGCAGCCCCTGGGACAGGCCGAACACCGGGGAGCTGTTTTTT. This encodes CASSPWDRPNTGELFF.

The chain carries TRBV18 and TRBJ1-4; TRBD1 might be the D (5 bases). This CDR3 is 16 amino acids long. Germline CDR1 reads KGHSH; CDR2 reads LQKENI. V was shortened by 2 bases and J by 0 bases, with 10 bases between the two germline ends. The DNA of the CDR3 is TGTGCCAGCTCACCAATAACAGGATCAACTAATGAAAAACTGTTTTTT. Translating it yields CASSPITGSTNEKLFF.

The CDR3 sequence: CASSTPGTGGDGYTF. CDR3 nucleotide sequence: TGTGCCAGTAGTACTCCCGGGACAGGGGGCGACGGCTACACCTTC. The chain carries TRBV19 and TRBJ1-2, with 12 positions matching TRBD1. V dropped 4 bases and J dropped 8; count of bases not matched to a gene: 8. The germline gives CDR1 LNHDA, CDR2 SQIVND (reference sequence). CDR3 length: 15 residues.

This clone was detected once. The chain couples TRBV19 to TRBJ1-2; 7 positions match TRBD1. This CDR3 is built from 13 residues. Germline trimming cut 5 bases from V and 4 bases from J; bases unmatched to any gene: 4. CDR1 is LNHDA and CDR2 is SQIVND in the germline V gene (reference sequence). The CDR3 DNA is TGTGCCAGTAGTCGACAGGGAGCCTATGGCTACACCTTC. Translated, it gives CASSRQGAYGYTF.

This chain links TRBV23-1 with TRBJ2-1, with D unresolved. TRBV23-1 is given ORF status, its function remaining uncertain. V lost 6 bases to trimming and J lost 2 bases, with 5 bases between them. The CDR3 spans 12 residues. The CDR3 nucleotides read TGCGCCAGCAGGGGCCCCTACAATGAGCAGTTCTTC. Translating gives CASRGPYNEQFF.

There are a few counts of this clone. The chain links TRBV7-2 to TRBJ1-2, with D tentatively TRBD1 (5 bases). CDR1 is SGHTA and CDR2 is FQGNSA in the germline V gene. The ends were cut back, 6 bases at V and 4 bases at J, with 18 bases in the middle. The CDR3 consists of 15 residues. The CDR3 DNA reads TGTGCCAGCAGTTTCGCGGGGGGATCTAGCTATGGCTACACCTTC. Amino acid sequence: CASSFAGGSSYGYTF.

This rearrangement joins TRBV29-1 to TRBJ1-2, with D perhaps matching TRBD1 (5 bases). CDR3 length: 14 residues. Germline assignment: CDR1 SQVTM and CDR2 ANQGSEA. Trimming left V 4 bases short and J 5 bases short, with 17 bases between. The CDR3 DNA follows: TGCAGCGTTGGGGGCCCGCACCGGGGGTATGGCTACACCTTC. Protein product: CSVGGPHRGYGYTF.

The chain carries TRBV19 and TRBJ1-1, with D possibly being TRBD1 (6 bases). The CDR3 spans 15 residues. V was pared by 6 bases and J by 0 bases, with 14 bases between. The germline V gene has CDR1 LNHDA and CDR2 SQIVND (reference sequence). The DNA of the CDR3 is TGTGCCAGTAGGGAATCCGGGACACTGAACACTGAAGCTTTCTTT. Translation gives CASRESGTLNTEAFF.

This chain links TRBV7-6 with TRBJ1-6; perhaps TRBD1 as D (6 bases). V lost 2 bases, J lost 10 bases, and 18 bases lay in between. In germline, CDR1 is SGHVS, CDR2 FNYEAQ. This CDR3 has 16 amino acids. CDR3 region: CASSLLGHRVVSPLHF. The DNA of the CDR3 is TGTGCCAGCAGCTTATTAGGTCACAGGGTGGTATCACCCCTCCACTTT.

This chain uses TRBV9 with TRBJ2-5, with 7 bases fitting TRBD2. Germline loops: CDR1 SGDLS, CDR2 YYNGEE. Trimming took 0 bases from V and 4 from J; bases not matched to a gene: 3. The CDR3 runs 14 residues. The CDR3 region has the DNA TGTGCCAGCAGCGTAGCTAGCGGCACAGAGACCCAGTACTTC. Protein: CASSVASGTETQYF. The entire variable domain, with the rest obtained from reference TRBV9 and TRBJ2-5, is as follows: DSGVTQTPKHLITATGQRVTLRCSPRSGDLSVYWYQQSLDQGLQFLIQYYNGEERAKGNILERFSAQQFPDLHSELNLSSLELGDSALYFCASSVASGTETQYFGPGTRLLVL.